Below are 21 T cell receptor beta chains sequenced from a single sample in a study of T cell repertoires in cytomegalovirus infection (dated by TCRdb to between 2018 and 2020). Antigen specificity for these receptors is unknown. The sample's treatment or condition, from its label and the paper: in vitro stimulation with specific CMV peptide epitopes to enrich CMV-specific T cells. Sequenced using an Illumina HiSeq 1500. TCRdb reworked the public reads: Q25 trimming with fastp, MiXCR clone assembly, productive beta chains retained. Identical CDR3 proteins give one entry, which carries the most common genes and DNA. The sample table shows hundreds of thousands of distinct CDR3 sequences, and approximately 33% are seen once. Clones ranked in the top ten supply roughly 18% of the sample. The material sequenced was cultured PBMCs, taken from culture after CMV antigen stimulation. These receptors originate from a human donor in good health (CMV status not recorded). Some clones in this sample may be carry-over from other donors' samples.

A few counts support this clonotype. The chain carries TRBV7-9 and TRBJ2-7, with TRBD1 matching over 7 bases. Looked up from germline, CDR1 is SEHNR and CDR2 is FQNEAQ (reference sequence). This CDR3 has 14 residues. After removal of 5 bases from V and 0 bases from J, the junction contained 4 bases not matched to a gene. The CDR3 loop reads CASSRQGNSYEQYF. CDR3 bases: TGTGCCAGCAGCCGACAGGGAAACTCCTACGAGCAGTACTTC.

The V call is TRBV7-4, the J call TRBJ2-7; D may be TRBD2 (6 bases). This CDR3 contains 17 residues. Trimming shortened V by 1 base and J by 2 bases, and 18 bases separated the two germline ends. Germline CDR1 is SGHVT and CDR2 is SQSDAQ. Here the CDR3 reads CASSLGPLARETYEQYF. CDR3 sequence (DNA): TGTGCCAGCAGCTTAGGGCCCCTAGCGAGAGAGACCTACGAGCAGTACTTC.

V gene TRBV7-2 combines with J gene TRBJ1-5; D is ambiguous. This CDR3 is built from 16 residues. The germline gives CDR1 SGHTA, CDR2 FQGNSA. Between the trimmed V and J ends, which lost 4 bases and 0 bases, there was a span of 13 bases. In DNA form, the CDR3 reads TGTGCCAGCAGCTCCGGACGGGCGATTAGCAATCAGCCCCAGCATTTT. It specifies CASSSGRAISNQPQHF.

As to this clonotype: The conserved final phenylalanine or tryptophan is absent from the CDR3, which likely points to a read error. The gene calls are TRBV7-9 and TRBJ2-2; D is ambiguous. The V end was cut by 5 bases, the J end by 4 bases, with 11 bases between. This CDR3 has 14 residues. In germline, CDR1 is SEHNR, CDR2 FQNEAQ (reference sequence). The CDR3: CASSLGGLTGELFY. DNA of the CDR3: TGTGCCAGCAGCCTGGGTGGTCTCACCGGGGAGCTGTTTTAT.

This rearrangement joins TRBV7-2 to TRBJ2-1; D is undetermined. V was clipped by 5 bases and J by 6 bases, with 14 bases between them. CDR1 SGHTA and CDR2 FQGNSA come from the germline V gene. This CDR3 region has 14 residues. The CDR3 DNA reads TGTGCCAGCAGCACCGGCGCTGGCCTCAATGAGCAGTTCTTC. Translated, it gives CASSTGAGLNEQFF.

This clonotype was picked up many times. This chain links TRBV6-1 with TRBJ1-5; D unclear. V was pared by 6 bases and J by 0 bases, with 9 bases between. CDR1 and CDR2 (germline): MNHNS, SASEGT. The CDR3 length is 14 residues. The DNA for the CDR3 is TGTGCCAGCAGACCGGTGTATAGCAATCAGCCCCAGCATTTT. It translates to CASRPVYSNQPQHF.

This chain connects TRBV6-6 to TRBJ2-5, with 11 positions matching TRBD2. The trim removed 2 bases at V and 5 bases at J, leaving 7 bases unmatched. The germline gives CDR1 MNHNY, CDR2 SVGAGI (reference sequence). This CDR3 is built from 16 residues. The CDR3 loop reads CASSYPPGLAAETQYF. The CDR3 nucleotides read TGTGCCAGCAGTTACCCCCCGGGACTAGCGGCGGAGACCCAGTACTTC.

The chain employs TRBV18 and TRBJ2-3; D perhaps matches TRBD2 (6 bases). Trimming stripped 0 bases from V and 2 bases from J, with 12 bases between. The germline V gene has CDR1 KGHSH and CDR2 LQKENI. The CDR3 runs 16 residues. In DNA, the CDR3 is TGTGCCAGCTCACCACCGGCGGGGACCTCCACAGATACGCAGTATTTT. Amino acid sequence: CASSPPAGTSTDTQYF.

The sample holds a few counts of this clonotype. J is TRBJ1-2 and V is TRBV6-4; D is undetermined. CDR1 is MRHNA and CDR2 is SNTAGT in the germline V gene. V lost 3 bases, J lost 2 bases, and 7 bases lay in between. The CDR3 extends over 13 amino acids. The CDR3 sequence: CASSENSNYGYTF. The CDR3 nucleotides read TGTGCCAGCAGTGAGAACAGCAACTATGGCTACACCTTC.

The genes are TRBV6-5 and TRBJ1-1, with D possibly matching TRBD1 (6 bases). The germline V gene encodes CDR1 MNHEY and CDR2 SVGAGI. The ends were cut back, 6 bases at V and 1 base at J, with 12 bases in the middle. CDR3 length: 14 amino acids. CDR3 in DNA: TGTGCCAGCAGGATGACAGGAACGAACACTGAAGCTTTCTTT. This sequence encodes CASRMTGTNTEAFF.

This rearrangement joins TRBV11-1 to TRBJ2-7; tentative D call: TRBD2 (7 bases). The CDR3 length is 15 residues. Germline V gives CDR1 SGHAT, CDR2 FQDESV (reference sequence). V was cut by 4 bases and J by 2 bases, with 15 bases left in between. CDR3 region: CASSSGGGPAYEQYF. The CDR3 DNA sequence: TGTGCCAGCAGCTCCGGCGGGGGCCCAGCCTACGAGCAGTACTTC.

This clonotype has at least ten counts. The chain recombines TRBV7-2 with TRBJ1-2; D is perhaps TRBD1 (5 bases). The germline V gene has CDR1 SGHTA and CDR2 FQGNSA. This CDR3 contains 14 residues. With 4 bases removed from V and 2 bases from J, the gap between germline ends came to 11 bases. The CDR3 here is CASSWGGDNYGYTF. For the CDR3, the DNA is TGTGCCAGCAGCTGGGGGGGGGACAACTATGGCTACACCTTC.

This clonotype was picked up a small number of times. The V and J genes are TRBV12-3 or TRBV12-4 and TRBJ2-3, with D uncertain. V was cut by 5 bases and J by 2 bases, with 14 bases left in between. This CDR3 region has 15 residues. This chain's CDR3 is CASSPDRPATDTQYF. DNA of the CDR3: TGTGCCAGCAGTCCGGATAGACCCGCCACAGATACGCAGTATTTT.

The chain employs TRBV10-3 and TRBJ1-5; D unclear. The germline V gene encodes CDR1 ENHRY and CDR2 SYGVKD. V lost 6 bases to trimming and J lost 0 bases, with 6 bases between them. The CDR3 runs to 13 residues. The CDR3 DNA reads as TGTGCCATCAGGTCAGGTAGCAATCAGCCCCAGCATTTT. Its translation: CAIRSGSNQPQHF.

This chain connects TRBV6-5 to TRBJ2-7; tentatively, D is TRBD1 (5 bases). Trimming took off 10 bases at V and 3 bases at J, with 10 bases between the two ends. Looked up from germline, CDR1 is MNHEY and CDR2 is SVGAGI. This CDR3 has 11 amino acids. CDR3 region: CATTGNYEQYF. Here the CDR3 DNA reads TGTGCCACCACAGGAAACTACGAGCAGTACTTC.

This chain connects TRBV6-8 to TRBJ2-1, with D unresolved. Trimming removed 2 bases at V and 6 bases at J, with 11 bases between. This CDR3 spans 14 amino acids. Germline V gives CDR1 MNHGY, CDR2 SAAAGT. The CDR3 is CASSYRQVFNEQFF. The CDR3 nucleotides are TGTGCCAGCAGTTACAGGCAGGTCTTCAATGAGCAGTTCTTC.

The CDR3 nucleotides are TGTGCCAGCAGCTCAACTCCATGGACCTACCTAAGTGTGACCCAGTACTTC. Protein sequence: CASSSTPWTYLSVTQYF. The chain employs TRBV5-4 and TRBJ2-5; D remains ambiguous. CDR3 length equals 17 residues. Germline V CDR1 and CDR2: SGHNT, YYREEE (reference sequence). V dropped 3 bases and J dropped 7 bases, with 25 bases sitting between them.

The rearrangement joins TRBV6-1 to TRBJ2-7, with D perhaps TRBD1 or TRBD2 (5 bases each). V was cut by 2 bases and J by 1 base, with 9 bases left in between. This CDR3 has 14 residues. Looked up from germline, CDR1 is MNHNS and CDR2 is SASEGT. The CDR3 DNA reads TGTGCCAGCAGTGAACCGGGGCTTTCCTACGAGCAGTACTTC. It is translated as CASSEPGLSYEQYF.

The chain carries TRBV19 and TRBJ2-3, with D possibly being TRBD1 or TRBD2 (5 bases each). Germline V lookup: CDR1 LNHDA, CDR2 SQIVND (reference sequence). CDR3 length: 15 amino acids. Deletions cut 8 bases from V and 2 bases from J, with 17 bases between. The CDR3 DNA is TGTGCCAGTTCCCCCCCCAGGGAGCACACAGATACGCAGTATTTT. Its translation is CASSPPREHTDTQYF.

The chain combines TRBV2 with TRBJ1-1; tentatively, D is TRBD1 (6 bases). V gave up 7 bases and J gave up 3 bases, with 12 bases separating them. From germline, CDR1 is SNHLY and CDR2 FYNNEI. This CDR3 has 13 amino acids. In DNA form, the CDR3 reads TGTGCCAGCAAACGGACAGACTACACTGAAGCTTTCTTT. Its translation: CASKRTDYTEAFF.

Written as DNA, the CDR3 is TGTGCCAGCAGCTTAGAGGGGTTAGGGCAGCCCCAGCATTTT. It encodes CASSLEGLGQPQHF. V usage is TRBV7-2 and J usage is TRBJ1-5, with D perhaps TRBD1 (5 bases). From germline, CDR1 is SGHTA and CDR2 FQGNSA. Trimming cost V 1 base and J 7 bases, with 11 bases left between them. The CDR3 contains 14 residues.